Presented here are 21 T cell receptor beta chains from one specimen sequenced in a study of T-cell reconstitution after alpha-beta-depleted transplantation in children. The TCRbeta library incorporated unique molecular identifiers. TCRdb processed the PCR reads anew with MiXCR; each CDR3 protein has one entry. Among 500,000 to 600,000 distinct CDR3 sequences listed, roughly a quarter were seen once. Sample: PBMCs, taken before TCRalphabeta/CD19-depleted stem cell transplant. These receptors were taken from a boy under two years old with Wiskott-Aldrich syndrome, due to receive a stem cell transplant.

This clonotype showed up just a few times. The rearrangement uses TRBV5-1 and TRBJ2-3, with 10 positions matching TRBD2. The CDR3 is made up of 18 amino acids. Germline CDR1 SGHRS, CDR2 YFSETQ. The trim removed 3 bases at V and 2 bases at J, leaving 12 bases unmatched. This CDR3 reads CASSSIEISGRFTDTQYF. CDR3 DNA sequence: TGCGCCAGCAGCTCCATTGAGATTAGCGGGAGGTTCACAGATACGCAGTATTTT.

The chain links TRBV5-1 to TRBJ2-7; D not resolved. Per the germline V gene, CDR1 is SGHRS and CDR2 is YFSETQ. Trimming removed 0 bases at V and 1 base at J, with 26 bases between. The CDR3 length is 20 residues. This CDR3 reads CASSLGSGEDPGLPSYEQYF. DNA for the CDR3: TGCGCCAGCAGCTTGGGGTCGGGCGAGGATCCCGGATTACCATCCTACGAGCAGTACTTC.

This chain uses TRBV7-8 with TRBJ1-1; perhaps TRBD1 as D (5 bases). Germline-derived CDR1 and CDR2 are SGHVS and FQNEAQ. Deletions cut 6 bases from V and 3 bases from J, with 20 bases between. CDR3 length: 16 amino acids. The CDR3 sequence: CASSIILGASDTEAFF. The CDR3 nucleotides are TGTGCCAGCAGTATTATACTTGGGGCTTCAGACACTGAAGCTTTCTTT.

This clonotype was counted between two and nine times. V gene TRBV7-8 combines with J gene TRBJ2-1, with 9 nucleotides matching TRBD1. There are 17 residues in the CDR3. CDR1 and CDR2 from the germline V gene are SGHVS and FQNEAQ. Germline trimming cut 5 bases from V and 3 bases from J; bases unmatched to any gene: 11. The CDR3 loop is CASSAGTGTSRYNEQFF. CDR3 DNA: TGTGCCAGCAGCGCAGGGACAGGGACTTCTCGCTACAATGAGCAGTTCTTC.

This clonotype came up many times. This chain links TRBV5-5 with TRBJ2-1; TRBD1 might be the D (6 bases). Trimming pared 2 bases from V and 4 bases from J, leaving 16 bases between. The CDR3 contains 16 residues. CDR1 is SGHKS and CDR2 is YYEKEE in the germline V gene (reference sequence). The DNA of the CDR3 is TGTGCCAGCAGCTTAAATACAGGGTCGGTTTACAATGAGCAGTTCTTC. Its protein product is CASSLNTGSVYNEQFF.

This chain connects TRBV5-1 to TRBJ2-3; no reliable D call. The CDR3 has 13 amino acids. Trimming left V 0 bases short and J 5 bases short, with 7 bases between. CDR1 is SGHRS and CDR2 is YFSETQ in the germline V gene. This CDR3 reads CASSLDVIDTQYF. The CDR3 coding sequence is TGCGCCAGCAGCTTGGACGTCATAGATACGCAGTATTTT.

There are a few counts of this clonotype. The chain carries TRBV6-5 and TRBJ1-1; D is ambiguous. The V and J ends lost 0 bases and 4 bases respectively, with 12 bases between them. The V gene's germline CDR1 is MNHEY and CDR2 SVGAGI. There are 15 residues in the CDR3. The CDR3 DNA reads TGTGCCAGCAGTTACTCCGAATTAACGTCCACTGAAGCTTTCTTT. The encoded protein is CASSYSELTSTEAFF.

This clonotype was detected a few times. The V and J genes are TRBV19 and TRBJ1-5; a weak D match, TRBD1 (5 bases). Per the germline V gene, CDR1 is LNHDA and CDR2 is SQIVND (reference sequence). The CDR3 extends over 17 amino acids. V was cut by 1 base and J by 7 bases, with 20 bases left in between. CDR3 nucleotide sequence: TGTGCCAGTAGTATAGTGGGACGACAGACGGGTTTGCAGCCCCAGCATTTT. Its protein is CASSIVGRQTGLQPQHF.

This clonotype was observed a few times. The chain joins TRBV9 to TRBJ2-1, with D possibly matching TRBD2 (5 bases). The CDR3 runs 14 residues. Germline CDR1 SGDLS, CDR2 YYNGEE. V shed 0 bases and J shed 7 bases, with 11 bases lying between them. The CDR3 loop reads CASSVDPGNNEQFF. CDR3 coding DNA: TGTGCCAGCAGCGTAGATCCGGGAAATAATGAGCAGTTCTTC.

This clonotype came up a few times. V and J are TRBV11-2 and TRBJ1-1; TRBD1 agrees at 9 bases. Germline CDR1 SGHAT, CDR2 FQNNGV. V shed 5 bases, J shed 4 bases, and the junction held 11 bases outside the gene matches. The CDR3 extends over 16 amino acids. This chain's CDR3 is CASSTKDRDRVTEAFF. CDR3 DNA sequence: TGTGCCAGCAGCACAAAAGACCGGGACAGGGTCACTGAAGCTTTCTTT.

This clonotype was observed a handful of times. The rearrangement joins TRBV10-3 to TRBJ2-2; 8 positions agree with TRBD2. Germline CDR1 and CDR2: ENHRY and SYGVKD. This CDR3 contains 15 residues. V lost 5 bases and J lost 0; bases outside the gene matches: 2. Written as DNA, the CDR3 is TGTGCCATCAGTCCTAGCGGGTCGAACACCGGGGAGCTGTTTTTT. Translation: CAISPSGSNTGELFF.

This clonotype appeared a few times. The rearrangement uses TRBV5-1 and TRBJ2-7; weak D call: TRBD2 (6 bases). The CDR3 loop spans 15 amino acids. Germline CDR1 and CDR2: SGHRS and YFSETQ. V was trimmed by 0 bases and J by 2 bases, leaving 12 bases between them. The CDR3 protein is CASSLDVLAAYEQYF. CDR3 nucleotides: TGCGCCAGCAGCTTGGATGTGTTAGCGGCCTACGAGCAGTACTTC. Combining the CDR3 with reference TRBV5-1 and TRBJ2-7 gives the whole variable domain KAGVTQTPRYLIKTRGQQVTLSCSPISGHRSVSWYQQTPGQGLQFLFEYFSETQRNKGNFPGRFSGRQFSNSRSEMNVSTLELGDSALYLCASSLDVLAAYEQYFGPGTRLTVT.

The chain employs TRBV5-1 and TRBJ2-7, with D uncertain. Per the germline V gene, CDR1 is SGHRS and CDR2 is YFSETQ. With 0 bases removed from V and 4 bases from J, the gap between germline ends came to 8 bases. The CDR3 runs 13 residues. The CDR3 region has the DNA TGCGCCAGCAGCTTGGTAGAAGGGTACGAGCAGTACTTC. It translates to CASSLVEGYEQYF.

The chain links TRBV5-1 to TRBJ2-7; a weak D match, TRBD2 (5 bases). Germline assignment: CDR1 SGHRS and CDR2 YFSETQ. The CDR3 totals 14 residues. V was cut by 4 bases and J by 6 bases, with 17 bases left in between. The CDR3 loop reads CASSAGGGFSEQYF. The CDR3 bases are TGCGCCAGCAGCGCCGGCGGCGGGTTTAGCGAGCAGTACTTC.

The CDR3 is CASSSQTGPYEQYF. The CDR3 nucleotides are TGTGCCAGCAGCTCCCAGACAGGCCCCTACGAGCAGTACTTC. This chain connects TRBV7-2 to TRBJ2-7, with D maybe TRBD1 (6 bases). The germline V gene encodes CDR1 SGHTA and CDR2 FQGNSA. The CDR3 is made up of 14 amino acids. The germline V and J ends were trimmed by 4 bases and 2 bases, with 12 bases remaining between them.

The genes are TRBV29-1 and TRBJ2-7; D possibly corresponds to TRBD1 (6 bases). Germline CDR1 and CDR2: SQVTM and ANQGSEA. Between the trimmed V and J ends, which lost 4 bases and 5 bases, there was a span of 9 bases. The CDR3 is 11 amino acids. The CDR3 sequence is CSVGQVHEQYF. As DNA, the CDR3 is TGCAGCGTTGGACAGGTCCACGAGCAGTACTTC.

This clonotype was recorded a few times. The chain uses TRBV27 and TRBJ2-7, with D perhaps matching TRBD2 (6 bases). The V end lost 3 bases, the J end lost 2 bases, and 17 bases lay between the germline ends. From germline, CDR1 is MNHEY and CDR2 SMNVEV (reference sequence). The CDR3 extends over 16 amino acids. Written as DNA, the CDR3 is TGTGCCAGCAGTTTTCGGAGGGGCCAACGGACCTACGAGCAGTACTTC. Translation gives CASSFRRGQRTYEQYF.

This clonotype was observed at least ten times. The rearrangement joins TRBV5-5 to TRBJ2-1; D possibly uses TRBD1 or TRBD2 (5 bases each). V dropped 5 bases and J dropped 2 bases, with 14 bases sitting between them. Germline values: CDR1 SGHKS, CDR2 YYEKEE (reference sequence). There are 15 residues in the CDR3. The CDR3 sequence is CASSVGWGPYNEQFF. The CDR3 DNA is TGTGCCAGCAGTGTGGGGTGGGGACCCTACAATGAGCAGTTCTTC.

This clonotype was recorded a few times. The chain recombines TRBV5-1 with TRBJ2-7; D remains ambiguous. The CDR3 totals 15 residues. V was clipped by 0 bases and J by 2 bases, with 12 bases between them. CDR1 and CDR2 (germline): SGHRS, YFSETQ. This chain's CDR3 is CASSLDPGSAYEQYF. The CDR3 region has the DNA TGCGCCAGCAGCTTGGATCCCGGGTCGGCCTACGAGCAGTACTTC.

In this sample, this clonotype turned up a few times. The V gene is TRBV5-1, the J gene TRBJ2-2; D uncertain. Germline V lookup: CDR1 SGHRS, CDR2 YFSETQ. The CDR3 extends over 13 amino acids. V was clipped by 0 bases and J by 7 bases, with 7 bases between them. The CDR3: CASSLDPGGELFF. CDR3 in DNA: TGCGCCAGCAGCTTGGATCCGGGCGGGGAGCTGTTTTTT.

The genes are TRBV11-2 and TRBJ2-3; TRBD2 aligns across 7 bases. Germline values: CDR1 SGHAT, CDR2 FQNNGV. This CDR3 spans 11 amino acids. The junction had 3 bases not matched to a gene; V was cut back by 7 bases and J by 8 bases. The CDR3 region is CASTSGGTQYF. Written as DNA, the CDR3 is TGTGCCAGCACCTCGGGGGGTACGCAGTATTTT.